These 15 T cell receptor beta chains originate from one sample sequenced in a study of OX40 agonist ivuxolimab in advanced cancers. Produced via immunoSEQ multiplex PCR; TCRdb's table is partial and in-frame only. The table includes some 100,000 clones, about 87% detected once. This sample comprised CD4+ or CD8+ T cells sorted from blood, obtained in a trial of the OX40 agonist ivuxolimab. The source is an adult with an advanced solid tumor such as melanoma, head and neck, liver or kidney cancer.

V is TRBV2 and J is TRBJ1-2; the D gene is possibly TRBD1 (6 bases). The CDR3 spans 12 residues. Germline assignment: CDR1 SNHLY and CDR2 FYNNEI. V shed 3 bases and J shed 8 bases, with 10 bases lying between them. The CDR3 spells CASSDTGKGYTF. The DNA of the CDR3 is TGTGCCAGCAGTGACACAGGGAAAGGCTACACCTTC.

The V call is TRBV2, the J call TRBJ2-5; 7 bases map to TRBD2. V was pared by 6 bases and J by 1 base, with 2 bases of the junction left unmatched. There are 13 residues in the CDR3. Germline V gene data show CDR1 as SNHLY and CDR2 as FYNNEI. Written as DNA, the CDR3 is TGTGCCAGCAGAGCGGGGAGCCAAGAGACCCAGTACTTC. Residues: CASRAGSQETQYF. The full variable domain, rest sourced from reference TRBV2 and TRBJ2-5, is EPEVTQTPSHQVTQMGQEVILRCVPISNHLYFYWYRQILGQKVEFLVSFYNNEISEKSEIFDDQFSVERPDGSNFTLKIRSTKLEDSAMYFCASRAGSQETQYFGPGTRLLVL.

V is TRBV10-2 and J is TRBJ2-6, with TRBD1 identical over 9 bases. The length of the CDR3 is 14 residues. V lost 10 bases and J lost 2; bases outside the gene matches: 3. CDR1 WSHSY and CDR2 SAAADI come from the germline V gene. This CDR3 reads CATTGGAGANVLTF. The DNA of the CDR3 is TGCGCCACAACAGGGGGCGCTGGGGCCAACGTCCTGACTTTC.

The rearrangement joins TRBV5-1 to TRBJ2-1; 14 positions agree with TRBD2. The germline V gene has CDR1 SGHRS and CDR2 YFSETQ. The CDR3 has 15 amino acids. The V gene end was trimmed by 3 bases and the J gene end by 9 bases; junction bases not matched to a gene: 5. The CDR3, as DNA: TGCGCCAGCAGCTCCGGGACTAGCGGGGGAGGTGAGCAGTTCTTC. Its translation is CASSSGTSGGGEQFF.

V gene TRBV15 combines with J gene TRBJ2-5, with no clear D. Germline CDR1 and CDR2: LNHNV and YYDKDF (reference sequence). This CDR3 has 14 residues. V was trimmed by 4 bases and J by 2 bases, leaving 11 bases between them. Here the CDR3 reads CATSMPKGQETQYF. The CDR3 nucleotides are TGTGCCACCAGCATGCCCAAGGGTCAAGAGACCCAGTACTTC. Full variable domain (missing parts from reference TRBV15 and TRBJ2-5): DAMVIQNPRYQVTQFGKPVTLSCSQTLNHNVMYWYQQKSSQAPKLLFHYYDKDFNNEADTPDNFQSRRPNTSFCFLDIRSPGLGDTAMYLCATSMPKGQETQYFGPGTRLLVL.

This chain uses TRBV27 with TRBJ1-6, with 9 bases aligning to TRBD1. The CDR3 totals 17 residues. Trimming cost V 10 bases and J 0 bases; bases outside gene matches: 10. Germline loops: CDR1 MNHEY, CDR2 SMNVEV (reference sequence). CDR3 in amino acids: CATHRGPPSSYNSPLHF. Written as DNA, the CDR3 is TGTGCCACCCACAGGGGGCCGCCGAGCTCCTATAATTCACCCCTCCACTTT.

The V gene is TRBV30, the J gene TRBJ1-6, with D possibly being TRBD1 (5 bases). Trimming cost V 2 bases and J 6 bases, with 8 bases left between them. Germline CDR1 is GTSNPN and CDR2 is SVGIG (reference sequence). This CDR3 spans 13 amino acids. CDR3 loop: CAWSWGSNSPLHF. DNA of the CDR3: TGTGCCTGGAGTTGGGGGTCTAATTCACCCCTCCACTTT.

The rearrangement uses TRBV4-2 and TRBJ2-3, with 8 positions matching TRBD2. Germline assignment: CDR1 LGHNA and CDR2 YNFKEQ. The CDR3 contains 17 residues. Trimming at V came to 3 bases and at J to 1 base, leaving 9 bases not matched to a gene. The CDR3 nucleotides read TGTGCCAGCAGCCATACCGCCGGGACTAGGGGCACAGATACGCAGTATTTT. Its translation: CASSHTAGTRGTDTQYF.

About this clone: This sample includes further DNA sequences coding for the same CDR3. The chain employs TRBV5-1 and TRBJ2-3, with 14 nucleotides matching TRBD2. Germline V gene sequence: CDR1 SGHRS, CDR2 YFSETQ. The V gene end was trimmed by 4 bases and the J gene end by 0 bases; junction bases not matched to a gene: 4. This CDR3 has 17 amino acids. In DNA form, the CDR3 reads TGCGCCAGCAGCCCACGGACTAGCGGGGGGAGCACAGATACGCAGTATTTT. It yields the protein CASSPRTSGGSTDTQYF.

This chain uses TRBV7-2 with TRBJ2-7, with D perhaps being TRBD1 or TRBD2 (5 bases each). The CDR3 extends over 15 amino acids. Germline V gives CDR1 SGHTA, CDR2 FQGNSA. Trimming removed 5 bases at V and 5 bases at J, with 19 bases between. In nucleotides, the CDR3 is TGTGCCAGCAGCCCTTCCGGAGCCCGGGGACACGAGCAGTACTTC. Translation gives CASSPSGARGHEQYF.

In the case of this clone: Other DNA sequences from this sample encode an identical CDR3 as well. The chain joins TRBV30 to TRBJ2-3, with D tentatively TRBD2 (6 bases). The germline V gene encodes CDR1 GTSNPN and CDR2 SVGIG (reference sequence). The CDR3 sequence is 14 residues long. V lost 2 bases and J lost 0, with 9 bases in between. This chain's CDR3 is CAWSRGSSTDTQYF. Written as DNA, the CDR3 is TGTGCCTGGAGTCGGGGGTCCAGCACAGATACGCAGTATTTT.

This clone came up a few times. The CDR3 nucleotides are TGTGCCAGCAGCTTAGCTCTCTATGATACGCAGTATTTT. Its protein is CASSLALYDTQYF. V usage is TRBV11-2 and J usage is TRBJ2-3; no clear D. Germline CDR1 is SGHAT and CDR2 is FQNNGV. V gave up 1 base and J gave up 6 bases, with 8 bases separating them. This CDR3 comprises 13 residues. The variable domain in full, with the rest retrieved from reference TRBV11-2 and TRBJ2-3, is EAGVAQSPRYKIIEKRQSVAFWCNPISGHATLYWYQQILGQGPKLLIQFQNNGVVDDSQLPKDRFSAERLKGVDSTLKIQPAKLEDSAVYLCASSLALYDTQYFGPGTRLTVL.

CDR3 protein: CASSGGQGNEQFF. DNA of the CDR3: TGTGCCAGCAGTGGGGGACAGGGGAATGAGCAGTTCTTC. V and J are TRBV2 and TRBJ2-1; 10 nucleotides line up with TRBD1. In germline, CDR1 is SNHLY, CDR2 FYNNEI. The CDR3 totals 13 residues. The V and J ends lost 4 bases and 7 bases, in that order; junction bases with no gene match: 1.

The CDR3 nucleotides are TGCAGTGCTCTACTTGGGAACACCATATATTTT. Its translation is CSALLGNTIYF. V gene TRBV20-1 combines with J gene TRBJ1-3; no reliable D call. The CDR3 loop spans 11 amino acids. Germline V gene lookup returns CDR1 DFQATT and CDR2 SNEGSKA (reference sequence). V was pared by 5 bases and J by 7 bases, with 9 bases between.

The chain links TRBV5-6 to TRBJ1-4; D perhaps matches TRBD1 (6 bases). This CDR3 is built from 15 residues. Germline CDR1 is SGHDT and CDR2 is YYEEEE. Trimming removed 4 bases from V and 4 bases from J, with 14 bases in between. The CDR3 is CASSLFRDNNEKLFF. The CDR3, as DNA: TGTGCCAGCAGCCTATTCAGGGACAATAATGAAAAACTGTTTTTT. The full variable domain, its missing parts supplied by reference TRBV5-6 and TRBJ1-4, is DAGVTQSPTHLIKTRGQQVTLRCSPKSGHDTVSWYQQALGQGPQFIFQYYEEEERQRGNFPDRFSGHQFPNYSSELNVNALLLGDSALYLCASSLFRDNNEKLFFGSGTQLSVL.